This T cell receptor beta chain was sequenced in a study of cytomegalovirus exposure and HLA in healthy donors. This clone has more than one count but fewer than ten. A multiplex PCR was run with 60 Vbeta primers and 13 Jbeta primers. Sequencing used immunoSEQ multiplex PCR; TCRdb keeps in-frame clones, though not all of them. The sample contains about 160,000 clones, more than 75% of which appear only once. This clonotype was obtained from a man aged 18 to 29 in good health and CMV-seropositive. Sequencing was carried out using PBMCs.

CDR3 in amino acids: CASSLRPSGEAFF. CDR3 DNA: TGTGCCAGCAGCTTAAGGCCTTCAGGGGAAGCTTTCTTT. The chain combines TRBV7-2 with TRBJ1-1; D is possibly TRBD1 (5 bases). V shed 2 bases and J shed 8 bases, with 12 bases lying between them. CDR1 and CDR2 (germline): SGHTA, FQGNSA. CDR3 length equals 13 residues.